Following are 14 T cell receptor beta chains from one sample sequenced in a study of blood T cell repertoires in COVID-19. Assay: immunoSEQ multiplex PCR; the TCRdb copy retains only in-frame clones and omits some. The sample shows 220,000 or so clones, over 80% of them seen only once. The material sequenced was PBMCs or T cells enriched from blood (not recorded which). The receptors stem from a man aged 50-59 years who had been exposed to COVID-19.

The chain links TRBV12-5 to TRBJ2-1, with 9 nucleotides matching TRBD2. The CDR3 loop spans 15 amino acids. Germline-derived CDR1 and CDR2 are LGHNT and FRNRAP. J gave up 11 bases and V 6 bases, and 14 bases lay outside the gene matches. In DNA, the CDR3 is TGTGCTAGTGGCTCAGCCGGGCTAGCGGGAACAAAGCAGTTCTTC. It codes for CASGSAGLAGTKQFF.

The CDR3 sequence: CASSSHERHAGELFF. CDR3 DNA sequence: TGTGCCAGCAGTTCACACGAACGACACGCCGGGGAGCTGTTTTTT. This rearrangement joins TRBV28 to TRBJ2-2; D is unclear. Germline V gene sequence: CDR1 MDHEN, CDR2 SYDVKM. This CDR3 region has 15 residues. V gave up 4 bases and J gave up 6 bases, with 15 bases separating them.

On this clone: This specimen includes other DNA sequences encoding the same CDR3. The chain has TRBV12-3 or TRBV12-4 and TRBJ1-5; 7 nucleotides line up with TRBD1. The CDR3 loop spans 13 amino acids. V was clipped by 6 bases and J by 3 bases; unmatched bases: 2. Here the CDR3 reads CASRGQTNQPQHF. The CDR3 nucleotides read TGTGCCAGCAGGGGACAGACCAATCAGCCCCAGCATTTT.

The rearrangement uses TRBV29-1 and TRBJ1-4; 9 bases are a match to TRBD1. The V gene's germline CDR1 is SQVTM and CDR2 ANQGSEA. After removal of 7 bases from V and 4 bases from J, the junction contained 1 base not matched to a gene. CDR3 length: 12 residues. CDR3 DNA sequence: TGCAGCGCGGGACAGGGTAATGAAAAACTGTTTTTT. This translates into CSAGQGNEKLFF.

Comment on this clone: The same CDR3 arises from other DNA sequences in this sample as well. The J gene is TRBJ1-2, the V gene TRBV5-1; 9 nucleotides match TRBD1. The length of the CDR3 is 14 residues. Unmatched junction bases numbered 2, after V lost 0 bases and J lost 5 bases. Germline lookup yields CDR1 SGHRS and CDR2 YFSETQ. CDR3 nucleotide sequence: TGCGCCAGCAGCTTGGACAGGGGGCCATATGGCTACACCTTC. Its protein is CASSLDRGPYGYTF.

V is TRBV7-9 and J is TRBJ1-2; 10 bases align to TRBD1. The CDR3 is 14 residues long. Germline V CDR1 and CDR2: SEHNR, FQNEAQ (reference sequence). V lost 6 bases and J lost 6; bases outside the gene matches: 7. CDR3 bases: TGTGCCAGCAGGGGGACAGGGGAAGTTGATGGCTACACCTTC. Its protein product is CASRGTGEVDGYTF.

The chain is built from TRBV5-1 and TRBJ2-1; 7 bases line up with TRBD1. V trimming: 4 bases; J trimming: 3 bases; junction bases outside the gene matches: 7. The CDR3 sequence is 15 residues long. The germline V gene encodes CDR1 SGHRS and CDR2 YFSETQ. The CDR3 DNA is TGCGCCAGCAGCCTGCCGGACAGGTTCTACAATGAGCAGTTCTTC. Translated, it gives CASSLPDRFYNEQFF.

Here the CDR3 DNA reads TGTGCCAGCAGTGACCGGGCCGGGGAGCTGTTTTTT. Translating it yields CASSDRAGELFF. The V and J genes are TRBV27 and TRBJ2-2; D remains unclear. This CDR3 comprises 12 residues. Germline V gene sequence: CDR1 MNHEY, CDR2 SMNVEV (reference sequence). The V gene lost 5 bases and the J gene lost 6 bases, with 7 bases spanning the gap.

V gene TRBV6-2 or TRBV6-3 combines with J gene TRBJ2-1, with D perhaps TRBD2 (5 bases). Germline assignment: CDR1 MNHEY and CDR2 SVGEGT. V was clipped by 2 bases and J by 0 bases, with 8 bases between them. CDR3 length: 15 residues. The CDR3 DNA sequence: TGTGCCAGCAGTTACCACCGGGACTCCTACAATGAGCAGTTCTTC. Translation: CASSYHRDSYNEQFF.

The chain combines TRBV19 with TRBJ1-1; no clear D. Germline assignment: CDR1 LNHDA and CDR2 SQIVND (reference sequence). Trimming removed 2 bases from V and 5 bases from J, with 9 bases in between. The CDR3 is 13 amino acids. CDR3: CASSIRLGTEAFF. As DNA, the CDR3 is TGTGCCAGTAGTATAAGACTAGGGACTGAAGCTTTCTTT.

This chain links TRBV7-9 with TRBJ2-3; no definite D call. The CDR3 length is 16 residues. Germline V gene sequence: CDR1 SEHNR, CDR2 FQNEAQ (reference sequence). The germline V and J ends were trimmed by 0 bases and 0 bases, with 10 bases remaining between them. The CDR3 DNA reads as TGTGCCAGCAGCTTAGCGTCATGGGCGAGCACAGATACGCAGTATTTT. Translating gives CASSLASWASTDTQYF.

On this clone: The identical CDR3 is also encoded by other nucleotide sequences in the sample. The chain joins TRBV5-1 to TRBJ2-2; TRBD1 agrees at 7 bases. The CDR3 is 15 residues long. Germline CDR1 is SGHRS and CDR2 is YFSETQ. V lost 2 bases and J lost 2; bases outside the gene matches: 3. As DNA, the CDR3 is TGCGCCAGCAGCTTCGGGACAGCAAACACCGGGGAGCTGTTTTTT. Encoded protein: CASSFGTANTGELFF.

The chain employs TRBV20-1 and TRBJ2-7; 7 bases match TRBD1. CDR1 and CDR2 from the germline V gene are DFQATT and SNEGSKA (reference sequence). Trimming took 3 bases from V and 3 from J; bases not matched to a gene: 5. The CDR3 contains 13 residues. CDR3 in amino acids: CSASGQGVYEQYV. The CDR3 DNA reads TGCAGTGCTAGTGGCCAGGGGGTCTACGAGCAGTACGTC.

The V and J genes are TRBV6-6 and TRBJ2-5, with a possible D match to TRBD2 (6 bases). The CDR3 consists of 16 residues. Germline CDR1 and CDR2: MNHNY and SVGAGI (reference sequence). V was cut by 0 bases and J by 5 bases, with 16 bases left in between. CDR3 residues: CASSYSLNFGSETQYF. CDR3 in DNA: TGTGCCAGCAGTTACTCGTTGAATTTCGGGAGCGAGACCCAGTACTTC.